This TCR beta chain is from a study of siplizumab effects on memory and regulatory T cells (dated by TCRdb to about 2019). Describing the broader study: The effect of the anti-CD2 antibody siplizumab on alloreactive T-cell subsets was examined in allogeneic mixed lymphocyte reactions constructed from human PBMCs.

V is pruned by 8 bases and J by 2 bases, leaving 9 bases of the junction without a gene match. CDR3 length: 14 amino acids, cysteine to phenylalanine. Only CDR3 DNA remains: 42 bases, in frame from the first base. From a lookup of the germline V gene (reference sequence), CDR1 and CDR2 are MNHNY and SVGAGI. Sorted unstimulated T cells and proliferating T cells recovered from mixed lymphocyte reactions were subjected to TCRbeta CDR3 sequencing. Fresh whole blood from some eleven HLA-typed healthy donors was used to isolate PBMCs. Unstimulated CD4+ non-regulatory T cells were FACS-sorted to map the origin of alloreactive clones. About this clone itself: The specificity of this receptor is unknown. Qualities for individual bases were not recorded, and no much larger clone is one base off.

The protocol used for the library was the immunoSEQ multiplex PCR assay. Roughly 10^5 TCR templates per sample were assayed on the deep sequencing platform. Genomic DNA extracted from sorted T cells was used for TCRbeta CDR3 sequencing. In the authors' own workflow: The R programming language was used for clonal analysis of the TCRbeta CDR3 data. Unstimulated samples were compared with post-reaction CFSE-low samples to define alloreactive CD4+ and CD8+ clones. Regulatory or non-regulatory origin was assigned to alloreactive CD4+ clones by matching of sequences to sorted unstimulated Treg and non-Treg repertoires. The table comes from immuneACCESS by way of TCRdb, which keeps in-frame sequences with V and J called. Part of the clones is missing from these tables; in studies checked, under half for an unresolved V gene and the rest for unknown reasons. The D gene and trimming were derived from the DNA, and the V and J assignments and clone size from that table. The sample table contains 100,000 to 110,000 clones; only one count was recorded for 85% to 95% of them. The biggest ten clones account for 1% to 1.5% of the sample.

What the study reported, not specific to this receptor: Compared with memory T cells, unstimulated naive T cells appeared more diverse, and naive cells seemed to make a substantial contribution to the alloresponse. Among mappable alloreactive CD4+ clones, the Treg-derived fraction averaged 68.8% with siplizumab versus roughly 29% in control reactions. Whether proliferating Tregs from siplizumab cultures actually had suppressive function was not functionally confirmed. Siplizumab significantly lowered the cumulative frequency of alloreactive sequences that could be traced to unstimulated CD4+ memory T cells. Because sequences below about 10^-5 frequency were poorly captured, only a minor fraction of alloreactive clones could be mapped to unstimulated subsets. Roughly 75-95% of proliferating CD4+ or CD8+ clones could not be assigned a naive or memory phenotype.

Sequencing was carried out using non-Treg CD4+ T cells sorted from blood. This specimen's cell subset or site label, interpreted: FACS-sorted unstimulated CD4+ non-regulatory T cells. The source is a human donor in good health. The chain uses TRBV6-6 and TRBJ2-7; TRBD1 lines up with 7 middle nucleotides. In nucleotides, the sequence is TGTGCCAGCGAAGGGGGCCTGGACCCCTACGAGCAGTACTTC. It codes for CASEGGLDPYEQYF.